This T cell receptor (beta chain) was captured in a study of T cells in Graves' hyperthyroidism and ophthalmopathy. The wider study: Peripheral blood was drawn at first diagnosis, prior to all treatment. Points from the study as a whole: Blood also carried most thyroid clonotypes expanded above 0.001.

Subjects with ophthalmopathy showed a Clinical Activity Score no lower than 3, a NOSPECS grade no lower than 4, and a duration shorter than 3 months. J gave up 8 bases and V 4 bases, and 5 bases lay outside the gene matches. Germline V gives CDR1 SNHLY, CDR2 FYNNEI. The CDR3 spans 13 residues. Amplification of TCR beta CDR3 regions used RNA as the template. An initial round of RT-PCR targeting the TCR CDR3 relied on the HTBI primer set. TCRdb itself ran the multiplex PCR reads through MiXCR, one entry per CDR3 protein. This table has hundreds of thousands of distinct CDR3 sequences, more than 20% appearing once. This clonotype showed up just a few times. Antigen specificity is unknown.

The sequenced material came from blood. This TCR came from a man younger than 40 with Graves' ophthalmopathy. The chain links TRBV2 to TRBJ1-3; TRBD1 matches 7 bases. DNA for the CDR3: TGTGCCAGCAGTGGACAGGGAACGCACACCATATATTTT. Amino acids: CASSGQGTHTIYF.